These T cell receptor beta chains were read from a single sample in a study of T-cell reconstitution after alpha-beta-depleted transplantation in children. TCRdb ran MiXCR on the PCR reads and lists one entry per CDR3 protein. Of approximately 350,000 distinct CDR3 sequences listed, approximately 12% are singletons. Sample: PBMCs, taken from the stem cell graft. These receptors were obtained from a human donor who donated a stem cell graft to a child with Fanconi anemia. CDR3s include the opening cysteine and the closing phenylalanine or tryptophan. The order of the fields is clone size, D gene, J gene, V gene, CDR3 DNA, CDR3 protein. D genes are given only for firm matches. Clone size is given for some rows only: seen once, a few or many times, or a class if the clone is expanded.

many	TRBD1	TRBJ1-4	TRBV29-1	TGCAGCGTTGTAGGGGGCCGGGAAAAACTGTTTTTT	CSVVGGREKLFF
many	.	TRBJ2-2	TRBV7-2	TGTGCCAGCAGCGCGGTCACCATCAACACCGGGGAGCTGTTTTTT	CASSAVTINTGELFF
few	TRBD1	TRBJ2-6	TRBV19	TGTGCCAGTAGTATAGACCCGACAGGGCTAACTTTC	CASSIDPTGLTF
few	.	TRBJ2-5	TRBV7-8	TGTGCCAGCAGCCTACACCACCAAGAGACCCAGTACTTC	CASSLHHQETQYF
few	.	TRBJ1-2	TRBV6-5	TGTGCCAGCAGTTCCAACCCAGGGGAGTATGGCTATGGCTACACCTTC	CASSSNPGEYGYGYTF
few	.	TRBJ2-2	TRBV27	TGTGCCAGTCTAGTCGCGAACACCGGGGAGCTGTTTTTT	CASLVANTGELFF
few	TRBD1	TRBJ2-1	TRBV19	TGTGCCAGTAGTATCCCGACAGGGACCTACAATGAGCAGTTCTTC	CASSIPTGTYNEQFF
.	.	TRBJ1-1	TRBV6-2/TRBV6-3	TGTGCCAGCAGGCTCCTAATGAACACTGAAGCTTTCTTT	CASRLLMNTEAFF
.	.	TRBJ2-1	TRBV7-2	TGTGCCAGCAGCTTAACAGGGGCTAGCGGTATGAATGAGCAGTTCTTC	CASSLTGASGMNEQFF
few	TRBD2	TRBJ2-3	TRBV7-2	TGTGCCAGCAGCCCGGGACTAGCGGTGGCAGATACGCAGTATTTT	CASSPGLAVADTQYF
.	.	TRBJ2-1	TRBV12-3/TRBV12-4	TGTGCCAGCAGTTCCCGGGACAAGGGATCGGGTGAGCAGTTCTTC	CASSSRDKGSGEQFF
few	.	TRBJ2-3	TRBV5-5	TGTGCCAGCTTGACATTTGGAACAGATACGCAGTATTTT	CASLTFGTDTQYF
.	.	TRBJ2-4	TRBV20-1	TGCAGTGCTAGAGAACCCTCCAAAAACATTCAGTACTTC	CSAREPSKNIQYF
.	.	TRBJ2-1	TRBV16	TGTGCCAGCAGCCAATTTCGTGAGCAGTTCTTC	CASSQFREQFF
few	TRBD2	TRBJ2-7	TRBV5-1	TGCGCCAGCAGCTTGGCCTGGGGAGGGTCCTACGAGCAGTACTTC	CASSLAWGGSYEQYF
few	.	TRBJ1-1	TRBV5-1	TGCGCCAGCAGCCCTAACCTCCAGGGTAACACTGAAGCTTTCTTT	CASSPNLQGNTEAFF